This TCR beta chain emerged from a study of cytomegalovirus exposure and HLA in healthy donors. For this clone: What it binds is unknown.

This CDR3 comprises 15 residues. The germline V gene encodes CDR1 MGHRA and CDR2 YSYEKL. Between the trimmed V and J ends, which lost 2 bases and 6 bases, there was a span of 14 bases. Overall study findings and caveats: Specificity for CMV antigens was confirmed in vitro for three of the CMV-associated chains. The tendency of first-cohort TCR clusters to co-occur in the roughly 110 validation repertoires was identified by a subsequent analysis.

TCRdb's table, derived via immunoSEQ multiplex PCR, lists solely in-frame clones and lacks some. The sample gives 130,000 or so clones, approximately 90% of which show up once; about 1.9% is in the top ten. This receptor was taken from a young woman in good health and CMV-seronegative. The specimen sequenced was PBMCs. The V and J genes are TRBV4-1 and TRBJ1-5; possible D gene TRBD1, 6 bases. CDR3 loop: CASSQRAGDGQPQHF. CDR3 nucleotide sequence: TGCGCCAGCAGCCAACGGGCAGGGGATGGTCAGCCCCAGCATTTT.